These T cell receptor beta chains were read from a single sample in a study of T cells in Graves' hyperthyroidism and ophthalmopathy. TCRdb called the multiplex PCR reads again in MiXCR, with one record for every CDR3 protein. The sample has 350,000 to 400,000 distinct CDR3 sequences, approximately 20% seen once. The sequencing sample was made of blood. These TCRs come from a woman younger than 35 with Graves' hyperthyroidism. Both conserved end residues are part of each CDR3. The order of the fields is CDR3 protein, CDR3 DNA, clone size, V gene, D gene, J gene. D genes are given only for firm matches. Clone size appears in some rows only: once, few, many, or a class for an expanded clone.

CASSVNEGYEQYF	TGTGCCAGCAGTGTGAATGAAGGATACGAGCAGTACTTC	many	TRBV25-1	-	TRBJ2-7
CASSPRDWSSYEQYF	TGTGCCAGCAGCCCACGGGACTGGAGCTCCTACGAGCAGTACTTC	many	TRBV9	-	TRBJ2-7
CASCYSGASYEQYF	TGTGCCAGCTGTTACTCCGGGGCGTCCTACGAGCAGTACTTC	-	TRBV7-2	-	TRBJ2-7
CASSEDLRGVETQYF	TGTGCCAGCAGTGAAGATTTAAGGGGGGTAGAGACCCAGTACTTC	many	TRBV2	-	TRBJ2-5
CASSSQGTTYDQYF	TGTGCCAGCAGTTCCCAGGGGACCACCTACGATCAGTACTTC	-	TRBV6-5	-	TRBJ2-7
CASSEKGGWEAFF	TGTGCCAGCAGTGAAAAAGGGGGGTGGGAAGCTTTCTTT	many	TRBV6-1	-	TRBJ1-1
CASSSPRTGAYEQYF	TGTGCCAGCAGCTCCCCGCGGACAGGGGCCTACGAGCAGTACTTC	many	TRBV27	TRBD1	TRBJ2-7
CASSQFPLGAATEAFF	TGTGCCAGCAGCCAATTCCCTCTGGGGGCGGCCACTGAAGCTTTCTTT	many	TRBV7-8	-	TRBJ1-1
CARPGQGNQPQHF	TGTGCCAGACCCGGACAGGGGAACCAGCCCCAGCATTTT	-	TRBV12-3/TRBV12-4	TRBD1	TRBJ1-5
CASRRKESSGNTIYF	TGTGCCAGCAGACGTAAAGAGAGCTCTGGAAACACCATATATTTT	many	TRBV7-9	-	TRBJ1-3
CASSLAGDNSPLHF	TGTGCCAGCAGTTTAGCAGGAGATAATTCACCCCTCCACTTT	many	TRBV28	-	TRBJ1-6
CASSLTGSGYTF	TGTGCCAGCAGTTTGACAGGGTCTGGCTACACCTTC	-	TRBV12-3/TRBV12-4	TRBD1	TRBJ1-2
CATSRGGEGNRLFF	TGTGCCACCAGCAGAGGGGGAGAGGGAAATCGACTGTTTTTT	many	TRBV15	-	TRBJ1-4
CASSRGLGTEAFF	TGTGCCAGCAGCCGGGGGCTGGGGACTGAAGCTTTCTTT	many	TRBV7-2	-	TRBJ1-1
CASSLRRAVNTEAFF	TGTGCCAGCAGCTTAAGGCGGGCGGTGAACACTGAAGCTTTCTTT	many	TRBV7-8	-	TRBJ1-1
CASTEGGTEAFF	TGTGCCAGCACCGAGGGGGGAACTGAAGCTTTCTTT	-	TRBV12-3/TRBV12-4	-	TRBJ1-1
CASSSTGTGANVLTF	TGTGCCAGCTCATCAACAGGGACTGGGGCCAACGTCCTGACTTTC	many	TRBV18	-	TRBJ2-6
CSARGGTPGETQYF	TGCAGTGCTAGAGGGGGGACCCCCGGAGAGACCCAGTACTTC	many	TRBV20-1	-	TRBJ2-5
CASSNRDTGELFF	TGTGCCAGCAGCAATCGGGACACCGGGGAGCTGTTTTTT	few	TRBV11-3	-	TRBJ2-2
CASSGGPASDTQYF	TGTGCCAGCAGTGGGGGGCCTGCTTCAGATACGCAGTATTTT	many	TRBV27	-	TRBJ2-3
CAIRGTGNTEAFF	TGTGCCATCAGAGGGACAGGGAACACTGAAGCTTTCTTT	-	TRBV10-3	TRBD1	TRBJ1-1
CASKVGTTGELFF	TGTGCCAGCAAGGTCGGGACAACCGGGGAGCTGTTTTTT	many	TRBV6-1	-	TRBJ2-2
CASGGVWEQYF	TGTGCCAGCGGGGGGGTGTGGGAGCAGTACTTC	-	TRBV12-3/TRBV12-4	TRBD2	TRBJ2-7
CASSVAGGGNQPQHF	TGTGCCAGCAGTGTAGCAGGGGGTGGCAATCAGCCCCAGCATTTT	many	TRBV25-1	TRBD1	TRBJ1-5
CASTQRVKYF	TGTGCCAGCACGCAGAGGGTGAAGTACTTC	-	TRBV6-1	-	TRBJ2-7
CASRLDRGPEAFF	TGTGCCAGCAGATTGGACAGGGGACCTGAAGCTTTCTTT	few	TRBV12-3/TRBV12-4	TRBD1	TRBJ1-1
CASSQEGGRAYEQYF	TGTGCCAGCAGCCAAGAAGGGGGGAGGGCCTACGAGCAGTACTTC	many	TRBV3-1	-	TRBJ2-7
CAISSMAGKIREAFF	TGTGCCATCAGTTCCATGGCAGGGAAGATTAGGGAAGCTTTCTTT	many	TRBV10-3	-	TRBJ1-1
CASSQDQGTLKRAKNIQYF	TGTGCCAGCAGCCAAGATCAGGGGACACTTAAGAGAGCCAAAAACATTCAGTACTTC	-	TRBV3-1	-	TRBJ2-4
CASSQVHHEQYF	TGTGCCAGCAGCCAAGTGCATCACGAGCAGTACTTC	many	TRBV3-1	-	TRBJ2-7
CASTGSYYGYTF	TGTGCCAGCACAGGCAGCTACTATGGCTACACCTTC	many	TRBV2	-	TRBJ1-2
CASSLVGASTDTQYF	TGCGCCAGCAGCTTGGTGGGTGCTAGCACAGATACGCAGTATTTT	few	TRBV5-1	-	TRBJ2-3
CSAYTGLAGGQETQYF	TGCAGTGCTTACACTGGGCTAGCGGGGGGTCAGGAGACCCAGTACTTC	many	TRBV20-1	TRBD2	TRBJ2-5
CSAPSDTEAFF	TGCAGCGCCCCTTCAGACACTGAAGCTTTCTTT	many	TRBV29-1	-	TRBJ1-1
CASSTPTAPKSTF	TGTGCCAGTAGTACCCCGACGGCCCCTAAGAGCACCTTC	many	TRBV19	-	TRBJ1-2
CASSVGRGGEAQYF	TGTGCCAGCAGCGTAGGGAGGGGGGGTGAGGCCCAGTACTTC	many	TRBV9	-	TRBJ2-5
CSARGGSYEQYF	TGCAGTGCTAGAGGAGGCTCCTACGAGCAGTACTTC	-	TRBV20-1	-	TRBJ2-7
CASSSRDGELFF	TGTGCCAGCAGCTCTCGTGACGGGGAGCTGTTTTTT	many	TRBV11-3	-	TRBJ2-2
CASSLASGRGSQETQYF	TGTGCCAGCAGCTTAGCCTCGGGCCGGGGGAGCCAAGAGACCCAGTACTTC	-	TRBV7-2	-	TRBJ2-5
CASTRQGLSGYTF	TGTGCCAGCACCAGACAGGGGTTGAGTGGCTACACCTTC	many	TRBV12-3/TRBV12-4	TRBD1	TRBJ1-2
CASSWEYSNQPQHF	TGTGCCAGTAGCTGGGAATATAGCAATCAGCCCCAGCATTTT	-	TRBV19	-	TRBJ1-5
CASSPDPGQGSYGYTF	TGTGCCAGCAGCCCCGACCCAGGACAGGGATCCTATGGCTACACCTTC	many	TRBV13	TRBD1	TRBJ1-2
CASSSITGSAGYTF	TGTGCCAGCAGCTCAATTACAGGGTCGGCTGGCTACACCTTC	many	TRBV5-8	-	TRBJ1-2
CASSESRRETQYF	TGTGCCAGCAGTGAATCTAGGAGAGAGACCCAGTACTTC	many	TRBV6-1	-	TRBJ2-5
CASSSVQSNEQYF	TGTGCCAGCAGCTCGGTACAGAGTAACGAGCAGTACTTC	many	TRBV13	-	TRBJ2-7
CASSFWADYEQYF	TGTGCCAGCAGCTTCTGGGCAGACTACGAGCAGTACTTC	few	TRBV7-9	-	TRBJ2-7
CASLSNVNTEAFF	TGTGCCAGCTTGTCAAACGTGAACACTGAAGCTTTCTTT	many	TRBV2	-	TRBJ1-1
CASSLFTGEPQHF	TGTGCCAGCAGTTTATTCACAGGGGAGCCCCAGCATTTT	many	TRBV28	TRBD1	TRBJ1-5
CAWSGQSNQPQHF	TGTGCCTGGAGTGGCCAGAGCAATCAGCCCCAGCATTTT	many	TRBV30	-	TRBJ1-5